These T cell receptor beta chains were read from a single sample in a study of shared clonotypes between healthy human individuals. Using immunoSEQ multiplex PCR, the repertoire was profiled, and TCRdb retains in-frame clones only, with some absent. The table records over a million clones, about 98.5% of them present only once. The sample taken for sequencing was naive CD4+ T cells sorted from blood. The receptors originated from a man younger than 40 in good health. Each CDR3 is given with its conserved first and last residue. The D gene is left open where the match is weak. Size tells how often a clone was seen (once, few, many) or the class of an expanded clone, and some rows leave it out.

d_gene | j_gene | len | v_gene | abundance | CDR3nt | CDR3aa
NA | TRBJ2-2 | 15 | TRBV5-1 | NA | TGCGCCAGCAGCTTGTCTCAGACTAACACCGGGGAGCTGTTTTTT | CASSLSQTNTGELFF
NA | TRBJ2-4 | 15 | TRBV28 | once | TGTGCCAGCAGCCTAGGGGGGATGGTCAAAAACATTCAGTACTTC | CASSLGGMVKNIQYF
NA | TRBJ2-1 | 11 | TRBV10-3 | NA | TGTGCCATCGCCGGTGACAATGAGCAGTTCTTC | CAIAGDNEQFF
NA | TRBJ2-2 | 14 | TRBV6-1 | once | TGTGCCAGCAGTGAAATCCAGGGTGGCGGGGAGCTGTTTTTT | CASSEIQGGGELFF
NA | TRBJ2-1 | 13 | TRBV6-6 | NA | TGTGCCACCGACCGGGGTGGCTACAATGAGCAGTTCTTC | CATDRGGYNEQFF
NA | TRBJ1-3 | 15 | TRBV6-5 | NA | TGTGCCAGCAGTCAGAGTCAGGGGTTTGGAAACACCATATATTTT | CASSQSQGFGNTIYF
TRBD2 | TRBJ2-7 | 17 | TRBV4-3 | NA | TGCGCCAGCAGCCAAGATGGGTTAGGACTAGCGGGAAGCGAGCAGTACTTC | CASSQDGLGLAGSEQYF
TRBD1 | TRBJ1-1 | 17 | TRBV4-1 | NA | TGCGCCAGCAGCCAAGCTTCGGGACAGGGACAACACCTTGGGGCTTTCTTT | CASSQASGQGQHLGAFF
NA | TRBJ2-1 | 16 | TRBV9 | once | TGTGCCAGCAGCGTAGCTCTAGGGGGTTATGGGAATGAGCAGTTCTTC | CASSVALGGYGNEQFF
NA | TRBJ2-7 | 14 | TRBV5-1 | NA | TGCGCCAGCAGCTTCGCCGGGGACACCTACGAGCAGTACTTC | CASSFAGDTYEQYF
NA | TRBJ1-5 | 17 | TRBV7-2 | NA | TGTGCCAGCAGCTTAGTGCATTCAGGCGGTGGCAATCAGCCCCAGCATTTT | CASSLVHSGGGNQPQHF
TRBD1 | TRBJ2-7 | 15 | TRBV5-4 | NA | TGTGCCAGCAGCTCCACTCAGGGGGCCACCTACGAGCAGTACTTC | CASSSTQGATYEQYF
NA | TRBJ2-1 | 15 | TRBV5-4 | once | TGTGCCAGCAGTAGGCGGGATGGCTCCTACAATGAGCAGTTCTTC | CASSRRDGSYNEQFF
NA | TRBJ2-2 | 14 | TRBV14 | NA | TGTGCCAGCAGACTCTCTACTTTTGCCGGGGAGCTGTTTTTT | CASRLSTFAGELFF
NA | TRBJ2-3 | 14 | TRBV29-1 | NA | TGCAGCGTTGAGGTAGCGGCTAGCACAGATACGCAGTATTTT | CSVEVAASTDTQYF
NA | TRBJ1-3 | 18 | TRBV7-2 | NA | TGTGCCAGCAGCTTGAGGCCGGGGATACAGGGTAGTGGAAACACCATATATTTT | CASSLRPGIQGSGNTIYF
NA | TRBJ2-1 | 11 | TRBV7-2 | NA | TGTGCCAGCAGCTTAGAGATAAAACGGTTCTTC | CASSLEIKRFF
NA | TRBJ1-5 | 13 | TRBV6-1 | once | TGTGCCAGCCAGGGTGCCAGCAATCAGCCCCAGCATTTT | CASQGASNQPQHF
TRBD2 | TRBJ2-1 | 16 | TRBV5-4 | once | TGTGCCAGCAGCTTGGTCCCTAGCGGGACCTACAATGAGCAGTTCTTC | CASSLVPSGTYNEQFF
NA | TRBJ2-4 | 14 | TRBV19 | NA | TGTGCCAGTAGTAATGGCAGTCGGTGGAACATTCAGTACTTC | CASSNGSRWNIQYF
NA | TRBJ2-3 | 15 | TRBV15 | NA | TGTGCCACCTCCCGACAGTCGTCTAGCACAGATACGCAGTATTTT | CATSRQSSSTDTQYF
NA | TRBJ2-5 | 11 | TRBV20-1 | NA | TGCAGTGCTGGACAGCAAGAGACCCAGTACTTC | CSAGQQETQYF
TRBD2 | TRBJ2-7 | 14 | TRBV6-1 | NA | TGTGCCAGCAGTTTAGCGGGAGACCCCTACGAGCAGTACTTC | CASSLAGDPYEQYF
NA | TRBJ2-3 | 15 | TRBV7-2 | NA | TGTGCCAGCAGCTCCATAGCGGCTAGCACAGATACGCAGTATTTT | CASSSIAASTDTQYF
NA | TRBJ2-5 | 11 | TRBV20-1 | NA | TGCAGTGCCCAATTTATAGGGCCCCAGTACTTC | CSAQFIGPQYF
NA | TRBJ1-5 | 13 | TRBV15 | NA | TGTGCCACCAGCAGAGATCGGGTACAGCCCCAGCATTTT | CATSRDRVQPQHF
NA | TRBJ1-2 | 22 | TRBV18 | NA | TGTGCCAGCTCAGCCAACCCGAAGGGGGGGGCGGGACACATAAAGGCTAACTATGGCTACACCTTC | CASSANPKGGAGHIKANYGYTF
NA | TRBJ2-7 | 13 | TRBV5-6 | NA | TGTGCCACCCTTAGGAAGGGATCTCTCGAGCAGTACTTC | CATLRKGSLEQYF
NA | TRBJ1-1 | 14 | TRBV18 | NA | TGTGCCAGCTCACCAACCCCAGGCGACTCAGAAGCTTTCTTT | CASSPTPGDSEAFF
NA | TRBJ2-1 | 14 | TRBV7-6 | NA | TGTGCCAGCAGCTTAGATTCTTGGTGGAATGAGCAGTTCTTC | CASSLDSWWNEQFF
NA | TRBJ2-1 | 13 | TRBV18 | NA | TGTGCCAGCTCCGCCAGCTCCTACAATGAGCAGTTCTTC | CASSASSYNEQFF
NA | TRBJ2-3 | 14 | TRBV5-1 | NA | TGCGCCAGCAGCTTGGGTTTTGGGGGAGATACGCAGTATTTT | CASSLGFGGDTQYF